This T cell receptor beta chain was captured by sequencing in a study of cytomegalovirus exposure and HLA in healthy donors. Deletions cut 1 base from V and 4 bases from J, with 11 bases between. Germline values: CDR1 GTSNPN, CDR2 SVGIG (reference sequence). The CDR3 consists of 14 residues. Primers included in the PCR were 60 Vbeta and 13 Jbeta primers. Sequenced by immunoSEQ multiplex PCR; TCRdb stores in-frame clones only, minus some. This table holds roughly 77,000 clones, 67% found once. The sequenced sample was PBMCs. The chain uses TRBV30 and TRBJ1-5; maybe TRBD1 (5 bases). The clonotype was recovered from a woman aged 50 to 60 in good health and CMV-seropositive. CDR3 residues: CAWSGGGWNQPQHF. The CDR3 DNA is TGTGCCTGGAGTGGCGGGGGGTGGAATCAGCCCCAGCATTTT.